A selection of T cell receptor beta chains follows, all from one sample in a study of T cells after yellow fever vaccination. Each CDR3 protein gets one entry after TCRdb re-called the 5' RACE reads with MiXCR. Of under 500,000 distinct CDR3 sequences detected, about 19% appear once; the ten largest clones hold 15% to 20%. Source: PBMCs, taken before the yellow fever booster vaccination. Receptors were obtained from a man between 18 and 29 years old who received the YFV17D yellow fever vaccine. The CDR3 runs from the conserved cysteine through the conserved F or W. The order of the fields is clone size, J gene, D gene, V gene, CDR3 DNA, CDR3 protein. A D gene is named only where the DNA matches it firmly. The size field is filled for only some rows; it gives once, few, many or a size class.

>few|TRBJ2-3|.|TRBV27
TGTGCCAGCAGCAGACAGGTCTCAGATACGCAGTATTTT
CASSRQVSDTQYF
>few|TRBJ1-4|.|TRBV7-9
TGTGCCAGCAGCCCCACCGGCAGGGAAAAACTGTTTTTT
CASSPTGREKLFF
>.|TRBJ2-7|.|TRBV5-1
TGCGCCAGCAGCTTTGGGCAGGGAGGACGGTACGAGCAGTACTTC
CASSFGQGGRYEQYF
>.|TRBJ2-2|TRBD2|TRBV5-1
TGCGCCAGCAGCCAAGGGACTAGCGGGGCCCAAGGCACCGGGGAGCTGTTTTTT
CASSQGTSGAQGTGELFF
>.|TRBJ2-3|TRBD2|TRBV5-1
TGCGCCAGCAGCTTGGGTGCAGGCGGGGGGGCCACAGATACGCAGTATTTT
CASSLGAGGGATDTQYF
>few|TRBJ1-5|.|TRBV15
TGTGCCACCGCGGGGGGCAATCAGCCCCAGCATTTT
CATAGGNQPQHF
>few|TRBJ2-1|.|TRBV7-9
TGTGCCACCCCACAAGGCTATGAGCAGTTCTTC
CATPQGYEQFF
>.|TRBJ2-5|.|TRBV6-5
TGTGCCAGCAGTTACGCAGGGGATGTGGAGACCCAGTACTTC
CASSYAGDVETQYF
>few|TRBJ2-3|.|TRBV15
TGTGCCACCAGCGGAGCAAGGCCTGGGACGCAGTATTTT
CATSGARPGTQYF
>few|TRBJ1-2|.|TRBV18
TGTGCCAGCTCACCACTATTAGGGGACCATGGCTACACCTTC
CASSPLLGDHGYTF
>few|TRBJ2-1|.|TRBV4-3
TGCGCCAGCAGCCAAGTGAGGACTGATGAGCAGTTCTTC
CASSQVRTDEQFF
>few|TRBJ1-4|.|TRBV4-3
TGCGCCAGCAGCATGACGTCCCCTGAAAAACTGTTTTTT
CASSMTSPEKLFF
>many|TRBJ2-2|.|TRBV7-6
TGTGCCAGCAGCTTAGCGGGGGGCCGGAACACCGGGGAGCTGTTTTTT
CASSLAGGRNTGELFF
>few|TRBJ1-4|.|TRBV20-1
TGCAGTGCTAGAGCTCAAGGGTCTGGGGAAAAACTGTTTTTT
CSARAQGSGEKLFF
>many|TRBJ1-1|TRBD1|TRBV7-2
TGTGCCAGCAGCTCGCAGGGGGGATCAGGAGCGACTTTCTTT
CASSSQGGSGATFF
>few|TRBJ1-2|.|TRBV28
TGTGCCAGCATTACCAGCGGGGACTATGGCTACACCTTC
CASITSGDYGYTF
>few|TRBJ1-1|.|TRBV6-6
TGTGCCAGCAGTTCCACCCGCAGGGGAGTCAGGTCTGAAGCTTTCTTT
CASSSTRRGVRSEAFF
>.|TRBJ2-7|TRBD1|TRBV29-1
TGCAGCGCTGAGGACAGGGGGACGAGGGAGCAGTACTTC
CSAEDRGTREQYF
>few|TRBJ2-4|.|TRBV7-9
TGTGCCAGCAGCTTAGGACAGACCGGCAAAAACATTCAGTACTTC
CASSLGQTGKNIQYF
>.|TRBJ2-5|.|TRBV5-5
TGTGCCAGCAGCTACCCCAGGATCGGAAACCAAGAGACCCAGTACTTC
CASSYPRIGNQETQYF
>few|TRBJ1-5|.|TRBV7-9
TGTGCCAGCAGCTTAGGGGGAGTACAGCCCCAGCATTTT
CASSLGGVQPQHF
>few|TRBJ2-7|.|TRBV7-2
TGTGCCAGCAGCTTAGACCCTTTTTACGAGCAGTACTTC
CASSLDPFYEQYF